The T cell receptor (beta chain) described here comes from a study of blood T cell repertoires in COVID-19. In the study overall: Acute and convalescent COVID-19 samples came from the United States, Italy and Spain. T cells, B-cell-depleted T cells, or PBMCs supplied cDNA or gDNA.

Original processing notes: How many nucleated cells were present was estimated from reference gene primer amplification. The assay was immunoSEQ multiplex PCR, and TCRdb's table has in-frame clones only and misses some. V, J and clone size were drawn from that table, and D and trimming were deduced from the DNA. The sample gives fewer than 150,000 clones, approximately 86% of which show up once; 15% to 20% is in the top ten. Losses at the gene ends were 2 bases for V and 8 bases for J; bases not matched to a gene: 5. The CDR3 is 13 amino acids. Germline V lookup: CDR1 LGHDT, CDR2 YNNKEL (reference sequence).

The V call is TRBV3-1 (or the pseudogene TRBV3-2), the J call TRBJ1-1, with 7 positions matching TRBD1. This TCR derives from a woman in her forties or fifties who had recovered from COVID-19. The sequencing sample was made of peripheral blood. The CDR3 DNA sequence: TGTGCCAGCAGCCAACAGGGGGTTTCGGAAGCTTTCTTT. Its protein is CASSQQGVSEAFF.